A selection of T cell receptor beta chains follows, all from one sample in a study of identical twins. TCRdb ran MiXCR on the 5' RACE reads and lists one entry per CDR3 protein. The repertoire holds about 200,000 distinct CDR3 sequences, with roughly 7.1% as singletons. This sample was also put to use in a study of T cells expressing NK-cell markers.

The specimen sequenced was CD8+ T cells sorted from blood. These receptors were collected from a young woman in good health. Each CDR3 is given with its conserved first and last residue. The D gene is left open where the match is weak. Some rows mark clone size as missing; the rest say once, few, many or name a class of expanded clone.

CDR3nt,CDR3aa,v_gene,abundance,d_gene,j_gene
TGTGCCAGCAGCCCTCCAAATGTGGGACGGGGCGGCTACACCTTC,CASSPPNVGRGGYTF,TRBV7-3,NA,NA,TRBJ1-2
TGTGCCAGCAGTTACTCAGCCGGGGAGCTGTTTTTT,CASSYSAGELFF,TRBV6-2/TRBV6-3,many,NA,TRBJ2-2
TGTGCCAGCACCGCCACAGGGGTTGGGAAGACCCAGTACTTC,CASTATGVGKTQYF,TRBV2,few,TRBD1,TRBJ2-5
TGTGCCAGCAGCGTAGGTGGAGGAACGGGGGAGCAGTACTTC,CASSVGGGTGEQYF,TRBV9,few,NA,TRBJ2-7
TGTGCCAGCTCCCTAAAGCGGGTTGATACGCAGTATTTT,CASSLKRVDTQYF,TRBV7-6,many,NA,TRBJ2-3
TGTGCCAGCAGCGTAGATACTAGCGGGGGCCCAAGCTCCTACAATGAGCAGTTCTTC,CASSVDTSGGPSSYNEQFF,TRBV9,NA,TRBD2,TRBJ2-1
TGTGCCAGCAGCCTCGGACCGCGGCTAGCCAAAAACATTCAGTACTTC,CASSLGPRLAKNIQYF,TRBV7-9,NA,NA,TRBJ2-4
TGTGCCAGCAGCTTAGTAACTAGCGGGAGATCCACAGATACGCAGTATTTT,CASSLVTSGRSTDTQYF,TRBV7-6,few,TRBD2,TRBJ2-3
TGTGCCAGAACCCCCGGACAGGGGACCTTGGACGAGCAGTACTTC,CARTPGQGTLDEQYF,TRBV2,many,TRBD1,TRBJ2-7
TGTGCCAGCAGCTCACAAGGACTAGCGGGGGGTGAGCAGTTCTTC,CASSSQGLAGGEQFF,TRBV7-6,few,TRBD2,TRBJ2-1
TGTGCCAGCAGTTTATTGGGGGGCGGGAGCCCAAGTGGTAGCACAGATACGCAGTATTTT,CASSLLGGGSPSGSTDTQYF,TRBV27,few,NA,TRBJ2-3
TGTGCCAGCAGCCCTGACAGGGTTGGGAATCAGCCCCAGCATTTT,CASSPDRVGNQPQHF,TRBV7-6,NA,TRBD1,TRBJ1-5
TGTGCCAGCAGTGATTCGATGGCTTTCTTT,CASSDSMAFF,TRBV6-1,NA,NA,TRBJ1-1
TGTGCCAGTAGTATCGCCCTCCGGATCACCTACGAGCAGTACTTC,CASSIALRITYEQYF,TRBV19,NA,NA,TRBJ2-7
TGTGCCAGCTCACCCAGGGTGGTCCTAAGCACAGATACGCAGTATTTT,CASSPRVVLSTDTQYF,TRBV18,NA,NA,TRBJ2-3
TGTGCCAGCAGTCAAACCGGGGAGCTGTTTTTT,CASSQTGELFF,TRBV27,many,NA,TRBJ2-2
TGTGCCAGCAGCCCATCAGGGACTAGCGGGAGGAAGGACGAGCAGTACTTC,CASSPSGTSGRKDEQYF,TRBV27,NA,TRBD2,TRBJ2-7
TGTGCCAGCAGCTTAGGCGCCGGGACAGGGGCCTACGAGCAGTACTTC,CASSLGAGTGAYEQYF,TRBV7-6,NA,TRBD1,TRBJ2-7
TGTGCCAGCAGTTACTCCTCTAGCGGGGCTTACAATGAGCAGTTCTTC,CASSYSSSGAYNEQFF,TRBV6-2/TRBV6-3,few,TRBD2,TRBJ2-1
TGTGCCACCAGCAGAGTCCGAGGGTCTTACAATGAGCAGTTCTTC,CATSRVRGSYNEQFF,TRBV15,few,NA,TRBJ2-1
TGCGCCAGCAGCTGGAGCGGGGGAAACACAGATACGCAGTATTTT,CASSWSGGNTDTQYF,TRBV5-1,few,TRBD2,TRBJ2-3
TGTGCCAGCAACCTCGGTTCTGTGGGGGTAGGTTCACCCCTCCACTTT,CASNLGSVGVGSPLHF,TRBV7-8,many,NA,TRBJ1-6
TGTGCCAGCAGTTCGAAGGGGGGGAACACTGAAGCTTTCTTT,CASSSKGGNTEAFF,TRBV27,NA,NA,TRBJ1-1
TGTGCCAGCAGCCAACCGGGCGTAAATGAAGCTTTCTTT,CASSQPGVNEAFF,TRBV3-1,NA,NA,TRBJ1-1
TGCAGTGCTAGAGATGGAGGTAGCTCCTACAATGAGCAGTTCTTC,CSARDGGSSYNEQFF,TRBV20-1,NA,NA,TRBJ2-1
TGTGCCAGCAGTGATCAGGGGACCTACAATGAGCAGTTCTTC,CASSDQGTYNEQFF,TRBV6-4,NA,NA,TRBJ2-1
TGTGCCAGCAACGTAGCTAGCGGGAGTACAGATACGCAGTATTTT,CASNVASGSTDTQYF,TRBV7-2,NA,TRBD2,TRBJ2-3
TGTGCCAGCAGCTTGGGGGGGGGGTACACTGAAGCTTTCTTT,CASSLGGGYTEAFF,TRBV5-5,many,NA,TRBJ1-1
TGTGCCAGCAGGGCCGGGGGTTCACCCCTCCACTTT,CASRAGGSPLHF,TRBV12-3/TRBV12-4,few,NA,TRBJ1-6
TGTGCCAGCAGGCAGGGGGCTCTAGACTACGAGCAGTACTTC,CASRQGALDYEQYF,TRBV7-6,few,TRBD1,TRBJ2-7
TGTGCCAGCAGCTTGAGGGAAGGTTTAAGCTCCTACGAGCAGTACTTC,CASSLREGLSSYEQYF,TRBV5-4,many,NA,TRBJ2-7
TGTGCCAGCAGTGCCGACGGGACCCACTATGGCTACACCTTC,CASSADGTHYGYTF,TRBV6-1,few,NA,TRBJ1-2
TGCGCCAGCAGCTTGGATTTCAGGACAGGGTACGCTGAAGCTTTCTTT,CASSLDFRTGYAEAFF,TRBV5-1,many,TRBD1,TRBJ1-1
TGTGCCAGCAGTTTCTTAGCGGGACCTCCATGGGGCAATGAGCAGTTCTTC,CASSFLAGPPWGNEQFF,TRBV12-3/TRBV12-4,few,TRBD2,TRBJ2-1
TGTGCCAGCAGTCTTCAGCTGCCGGGACCGCCTGGCGAGCAGTACTTC,CASSLQLPGPPGEQYF,TRBV27,NA,NA,TRBJ2-7
TGTGCCAGCAGCGTAGATCAGGATACCGGGGAGCTGTTTTTT,CASSVDQDTGELFF,TRBV9,NA,NA,TRBJ2-2
TGTGCCAGCAGCAGACAGGTGGGTGAGCAGTTCTTC,CASSRQVGEQFF,TRBV5-6,many,NA,TRBJ2-1
TGTGCCAGCAGCCCCGAAACTTCACGGGGTCGGAGGAACTATGGCTACACCTTC,CASSPETSRGRRNYGYTF,TRBV11-1,few,NA,TRBJ1-2
TGCAGTGCTAGAGATGGGACTAGCGGGAGGCCCTCCTACAATGAGCAGTTCTTC,CSARDGTSGRPSYNEQFF,TRBV20-1,few,TRBD2,TRBJ2-1
TGCAGCGTTGGACCCGGGCCGTCCGGTGGCTACACCTTC,CSVGPGPSGGYTF,TRBV29-1,many,NA,TRBJ1-2
TGTGCCAGCAGTACGGCCGGGACAGGGGGTTACGAGCAGTACTTC,CASSTAGTGGYEQYF,TRBV6-1,NA,TRBD1,TRBJ2-7
TGTGCCAGCAGTTTGGGGGGGAAGCGGGATACGCAGTATTTT,CASSLGGKRDTQYF,TRBV12-3/TRBV12-4,few,TRBD2,TRBJ2-3
TGCAGTGCTAGAGAACGAGCCTCGAACACCGGGGAGCTGTTTTTT,CSARERASNTGELFF,TRBV20-1,NA,NA,TRBJ2-2
TGTGCCAGCAGCCTCTACTCGTCGGAGACCCAGTACTTC,CASSLYSSETQYF,TRBV11-2,NA,NA,TRBJ2-5
TGTGCCAGCGGCCGGAGCTTGGGGGATACGCAGTATTTT,CASGRSLGDTQYF,TRBV7-9,NA,NA,TRBJ2-3
TGCAGTGCTAGTTCGGCGGGGGGGCCCCCCAATGAGCAGTTCTTC,CSASSAGGPPNEQFF,TRBV20-1,NA,TRBD2,TRBJ2-1
TGTGCCAGCAGCCGGTCCGGAGGGGAGCTGTTTTTT,CASSRSGGELFF,TRBV11-2,NA,NA,TRBJ2-2